This T cell receptor beta chain comes out of a study of shared clonotypes between healthy human individuals. The protocol was immunoSEQ multiplex PCR, while the TCRdb copy is restricted to in-frame clones and leaves out a portion. This repertoire shows about 110,000 clones, over 65% found once; its top ten account for approximately 25%. Study observations and caveats: Sampling used blood alone; tissue repertoires probably differ.

All the donors were Caucasian adults who lived in Nashville, Tennessee. This CDR3 contains 14 residues. V lost 6 bases and J lost 1, with 12 bases in between. The V gene's germline CDR1 is MDHEN and CDR2 SYDVKM. Regarding this clone: Its antigen is undetermined.

The receptor's source is a woman younger than 45 in good health. Sequenced: memory CD8+ T cells sorted from blood. The subset is: CD45RO+ cells pooled with CCR7-negative TemRA cells. The gene calls are TRBV28 and TRBJ1-1; D gene uncertain. The chain's CDR3 is CASSRIGENTEAFF. CDR3 coding DNA: TGTGCCAGCAGCCGAATCGGAGAGAACACTGAAGCTTTCTTT.